Listed below are T cell receptor beta chains from one sample, sequenced in a study of identical twins. TCRdb re-analysed the 5' RACE reads in MiXCR, keeping a single row per CDR3 protein. The sample carries 200,000 to 300,000 distinct CDR3 sequences, 7.5% recorded once. This sample was also put to use in a study of yellow fever vaccine responses in identical twins.

The sequenced material came from CD8+ T cells sorted from blood. Every receptor here comes from a young woman in good health. The CDR3 runs from the conserved cysteine through the conserved F or W. D genes are given only for firm matches. For some rows the clone size is stated as once, few or many, or as a class when expanded; others skip it.

abundance: many; d_gene: -; v_gene: TRBV24-1; j_gene: TRBJ2-2; CDR3aa: CATSDLLNRGGELFF; CDR3nt: TGTGCCACCAGTGATTTGTTAAATCGGGGCGGGGAGCTGTTTTTT
abundance: many; d_gene: -; v_gene: TRBV6-1; j_gene: TRBJ2-5; CDR3aa: CASSQVGQETQYF; CDR3nt: TGTGCCAGCAGTCAAGTCGGCCAAGAGACCCAGTACTTC
abundance: many; d_gene: -; v_gene: TRBV29-1; j_gene: TRBJ2-1; CDR3aa: CSVDPREQFF; CDR3nt: TGCAGCGTAGACCCCAGGGAGCAGTTCTTC
abundance: -; d_gene: -; v_gene: TRBV12-3/TRBV12-4; j_gene: TRBJ2-7; CDR3aa: CASSLDAGGYEQYF; CDR3nt: TGTGCCAGCAGTCTCGACGCCGGGGGTTACGAGCAGTACTTC
abundance: many; d_gene: -; v_gene: TRBV5-1; j_gene: TRBJ1-3; CDR3aa: CASSLDLGTGNTIYF; CDR3nt: TGCGCCAGCAGCTTGGATCTGGGAACTGGAAACACCATATATTTT
abundance: few; d_gene: -; v_gene: TRBV9; j_gene: TRBJ2-5; CDR3aa: CASSVDLFQETQYF; CDR3nt: TGTGCCAGCAGCGTAGATCTCTTCCAAGAGACCCAGTACTTC
abundance: few; d_gene: TRBD1; v_gene: TRBV29-1; j_gene: TRBJ2-5; CDR3aa: CSVEWGTGPRETQYF; CDR3nt: TGCAGCGTTGAGTGGGGGACAGGGCCCAGGGAGACCCAGTACTTC
abundance: -; d_gene: -; v_gene: TRBV20-1; j_gene: TRBJ2-5; CDR3aa: CSAKALSKPGLQETQYF; CDR3nt: TGCAGTGCCAAGGCTCTTTCCAAGCCGGGACTCCAAGAGACCCAGTACTTC
abundance: many; d_gene: -; v_gene: TRBV27; j_gene: TRBJ1-2; CDR3aa: CASSSTTERIYGYTF; CDR3nt: TGTGCCAGCAGTTCGACGACAGAGCGTATCTATGGCTACACCTTC
abundance: -; d_gene: TRBD2; v_gene: TRBV19; j_gene: TRBJ2-5; CDR3aa: CASSSLAVQETQYF; CDR3nt: TGTGCCAGTAGCTCGCTAGCGGTACAAGAGACCCAGTACTTC
abundance: -; d_gene: TRBD1; v_gene: TRBV28; j_gene: TRBJ2-7; CDR3aa: CASRTGEIYEQYF; CDR3nt: TGTGCCAGCAGGACAGGGGAAATCTACGAGCAGTACTTC
abundance: many; d_gene: -; v_gene: TRBV12-3/TRBV12-4; j_gene: TRBJ2-3; CDR3aa: CASSLRGTGDTQYF; CDR3nt: TGTGCCAGCAGTTTACGGGGGACCGGAGATACGCAGTATTTT
abundance: few; d_gene: -; v_gene: TRBV9; j_gene: TRBJ1-2; CDR3aa: CASSKRTDPDTF; CDR3nt: TGTGCCAGCAGCAAACGGACAGATCCGGACACCTTC
abundance: many; d_gene: -; v_gene: TRBV5-1; j_gene: TRBJ1-1; CDR3aa: CASRRLTGPNTEAFF; CDR3nt: TGCGCCAGTCGCAGGTTGACAGGTCCAAACACTGAAGCTTTCTTT
abundance: -; d_gene: -; v_gene: TRBV5-6; j_gene: TRBJ2-1; CDR3aa: CASILGGILNEQFF; CDR3nt: TGTGCCAGCATATTAGGGGGTATTTTGAATGAGCAGTTCTTC
abundance: many; d_gene: TRBD2; v_gene: TRBV12-3/TRBV12-4; j_gene: TRBJ2-3; CDR3aa: CASTSLAGINTDTQYF; CDR3nt: TGTGCCAGCACCTCACTAGCGGGTATAAACACAGATACGCAGTATTTT
abundance: few; d_gene: TRBD2; v_gene: TRBV7-8; j_gene: TRBJ2-3; CDR3aa: CASTIAGGTDTQYF; CDR3nt: TGTGCCAGCACCATAGCGGGAGGGACGGATACGCAGTATTTT
abundance: -; d_gene: TRBD2; v_gene: TRBV15; j_gene: TRBJ2-5; CDR3aa: CATSREGGGAGETQYF; CDR3nt: TGTGCCACCAGCAGAGAAGGCGGGGGGGCCGGTGAGACCCAGTACTTC
abundance: -; d_gene: TRBD2; v_gene: TRBV6-1; j_gene: TRBJ2-3; CDR3aa: CASSPLAGAFTDTQYF; CDR3nt: TGTGCCAGCAGCCCTCTAGCGGGAGCGTTCACAGATACGCAGTATTTT
abundance: many; d_gene: -; v_gene: TRBV3-1; j_gene: TRBJ2-5; CDR3aa: CASSQVGQSETQYF; CDR3nt: TGTGCCAGCAGCCAAGTCGGACAGTCGGAGACCCAGTACTTC
abundance: few; d_gene: -; v_gene: TRBV4-1; j_gene: TRBJ1-1; CDR3aa: CASRKDSTNTEAFF; CDR3nt: TGCGCCAGCAGAAAAGACAGCACGAACACTGAAGCTTTCTTT
abundance: many; d_gene: TRBD1; v_gene: TRBV20-1; j_gene: TRBJ1-1; CDR3aa: CSAKRDRGPNTEAFF; CDR3nt: TGCAGTGCTAAACGGGACAGGGGGCCGAACACTGAAGCTTTCTTT